Given below is one T cell receptor (beta chain) in context. This specimen belongs to a study of cytomegalovirus exposure and HLA in healthy donors. Amplification used 60 Vbeta primers and 13 Jbeta primers. Profiled with immunoSEQ multiplex PCR; TCRdb holds only in-frame clones, not every one. The sample lists about 190,000 clones; roughly 80% were seen once. This CDR3 region has 14 residues. Germline assignment: CDR1 MNHEY and CDR2 SMNVEV (reference sequence). J lost 5 bases, V lost 4 bases, and 6 bases had no gene match. The sequenced sample consisted of PBMCs. V is TRBV27 and J is TRBJ1-2; 8 bases line up with TRBD1. The sequence came from a man aged 35 to 55 in good health and CMV-seropositive. CDR3 DNA sequence: TGTGCCAGCAGTTCGCGGACAGGGAGATATGGCTACACCTTC. Its translation is CASSSRTGRYGYTF.